The subject of this entry is one TCR beta chain. This record comes from a study of cytomegalovirus exposure and HLA in healthy donors. Primers: 60 Vbeta forward and 13 Jbeta reverse. Here immunoSEQ multiplex PCR was the method, and the copy in TCRdb shows in-frame clones only, minus some. Among roughly 230,000 clones, 70% to 90% were seen once, and the ten largest hold around 0.23%. CDR1 and CDR2 (germline): GTSNPN, SVGIG (reference sequence). V lost 1 base, J lost 0 bases, and 15 bases lay in between. The CDR3 sequence is 16 residues long. The sequenced sample consisted of PBMCs. The V and J genes are TRBV30 and TRBJ1-1; D is unclear. The TCR originated in a girl aged 2 to 9 in good health and CMV-seronegative. CDR3 sequence: CAWSDTGDLLNTEAFF. As DNA, the CDR3 is TGTGCCTGGAGTGATACGGGTGACCTTTTGAACACTGAAGCTTTCTTT.